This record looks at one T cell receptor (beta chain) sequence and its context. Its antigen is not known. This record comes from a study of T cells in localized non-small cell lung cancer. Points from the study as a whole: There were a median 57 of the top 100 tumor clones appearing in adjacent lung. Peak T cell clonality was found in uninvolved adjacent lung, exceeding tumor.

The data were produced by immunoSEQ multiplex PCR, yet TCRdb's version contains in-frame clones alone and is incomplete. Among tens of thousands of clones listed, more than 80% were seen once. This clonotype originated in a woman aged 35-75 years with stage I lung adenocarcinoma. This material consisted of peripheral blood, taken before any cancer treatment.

The CDR3 spells CASIPTGGTGAGYTF. CDR3 sequence (DNA): TGTGCCAGCATTCCTACCGGTGGGACGGGGGCTGGCTACACCTTC. The J gene is TRBJ1-2, the V gene TRBV28, with D possibly TRBD1 on 6 matching bases. CDR3 length equals 15 residues. Germline V gene sequence: CDR1 MDHEN, CDR2 SYDVKM. Trimming removed 7 bases at V and 7 bases at J, with 22 bases between.